This passage covers 30 T cell receptor beta chains from one sample sequenced in a study of blood T cell repertoires in COVID-19. Some clones are missing from TCRdb's copy, which holds only in-frame ones; the method was immunoSEQ multiplex PCR. The sample carries fewer than 350,000 clones, 85% recorded once. The sequencing input was PBMCs or T cells enriched from blood (not recorded which). These receptors all come from a woman aged 25 to 39 who had been exposed to COVID-19.

The genes are TRBV7-9 and TRBJ1-5; the D is unclear. Germline CDR1 SEHNR, CDR2 FQNEAQ (reference sequence). V dropped 10 bases and J dropped 3 bases, with 13 bases sitting between them. This CDR3 has 13 residues. The CDR3 loop reads CATGKGSNQPQHF. CDR3 DNA: TGTGCCACCGGGAAGGGATCCAATCAGCCCCAGCATTTT.

This chain uses TRBV6-5 with TRBJ1-3; TRBD1 agrees at 10 bases. The CDR3 runs to 15 residues. Unmatched junction bases numbered 5, after V lost 5 bases and J lost 4 bases. Per the germline V gene, CDR1 is MNHEY and CDR2 is SVGAGI. CDR3 sequence reads: CASSRDRGSGNTIYF. The CDR3 DNA is TGTGCCAGCAGTAGGGACAGGGGTTCCGGAAACACCATATATTTT.

CDR3 region: CASRQGSSYNEQFF. For the CDR3, the DNA is TGTGCCAGCAGGCAGGGGAGCTCCTACAATGAGCAGTTCTTC. This chain connects TRBV2 to TRBJ2-1; possible D gene TRBD1, 6 bases. The CDR3 sequence is 14 residues long. Per germline, CDR1 SNHLY and CDR2 FYNNEI. Trimming cost V 6 bases and J 0 bases, with 9 bases left between them.

This chain links TRBV28 with TRBJ1-3; 7 nucleotides line up with TRBD1. The CDR3 extends over 15 amino acids. The germline CDR1 and CDR2 sequences are MDHEN and SYDVKM. The trim removed 4 bases at V and 3 bases at J, leaving 6 bases unmatched. The CDR3: CASSSTGYGGNTIYF. CDR3 in DNA: TGTGCCAGCAGTTCGACAGGGTATGGTGGAAACACCATATATTTT.

There are a few counts of this clone. This rearrangement joins TRBV2 to TRBJ1-6, with no clear D. V lost 6 bases and J lost 9, with 18 bases in between. Germline V gives CDR1 SNHLY, CDR2 FYNNEI. This CDR3 comprises 15 residues. The CDR3 loop reads CASSPAPGNGSPLHF. CDR3 sequence (DNA): TGTGCCAGCAGCCCAGCACCGGGGAATGGTTCACCCCTCCACTTT.

The chain combines TRBV6-5 with TRBJ1-2; D gene unclear. The CDR3 runs 12 residues. Deletions cut 1 base from V and 7 bases from J, with 7 bases between. CDR1 and CDR2 from the germline V gene are MNHEY and SVGAGI. The CDR3 DNA reads TGTGCCAGCAGTTACTTTGGAGGTGGCTACACCTTC. Amino acids: CASSYFGGGYTF.

The chain recombines TRBV7-8 with TRBJ1-2; D gene ambiguous. CDR3 length: 13 residues. The germline V gene encodes CDR1 SGHVS and CDR2 FQNEAQ. V was shortened by 1 base and J by 5 bases, with 8 bases between the two germline ends. In DNA form, the CDR3 reads TGTGCCAGCAGCTTAGGGGCACCTTATGGCTACACCTTC. Translated, it gives CASSLGAPYGYTF.

V is TRBV28 and J is TRBJ1-6, with D possibly TRBD1 on 6 matching bases. V lost 5 bases and J 5 bases, leaving 13 bases between the germline ends. Germline CDR1 MDHEN, CDR2 SYDVKM. The CDR3 is 15 amino acids. The CDR3 loop is CASSLKDRDNSPLHF. As DNA, the CDR3 is TGTGCCAGCAGTCTCAAGGACAGAGATAATTCACCCCTCCACTTT.

The chain recombines TRBV19 with TRBJ2-3; D perhaps matches TRBD2 (7 bases). Germline V gene sequence: CDR1 LNHDA, CDR2 SQIVND (reference sequence). This CDR3 has 15 residues. V lost 4 bases and J lost 4, with 15 bases in between. The CDR3 sequence: CASSKRGAMADTQYF. The CDR3 DNA follows: TGTGCCAGTAGTAAACGGGGGGCCATGGCAGATACGCAGTATTTT.

This clone has a handful of counts. This rearrangement joins TRBV3-1 (or the pseudogene TRBV3-2) to TRBJ2-6, with D perhaps TRBD1 (6 bases). CDR1 and CDR2 from the germline V gene are LGHDT and YNNKEL (reference sequence). V lost 0 bases and J 1 base, leaving 7 bases between the germline ends. The CDR3 contains 16 residues. CDR3 residues: CASSQDQGSGANVLTF. The CDR3 bases are TGTGCCAGCAGCCAAGATCAGGGGTCTGGGGCCAACGTCCTGACTTTC.

The chain uses TRBV5-1 and TRBJ1-3; no clear D gene. This CDR3 comprises 14 residues. CDR1 SGHRS and CDR2 YFSETQ come from the germline V gene. Trimming pared 3 bases from V and 1 base from J, leaving 8 bases between. CDR3 DNA: TGCGCCAGCAGCTCCGAGTATTCTGGAAACACCATATATTTT. The encoded protein is CASSSEYSGNTIYF.

This rearrangement joins TRBV30 to TRBJ2-2; TRBD2 agrees at 8 bases. CDR1 GTSNPN and CDR2 SVGIG come from the germline V gene (reference sequence). This CDR3 has 14 residues. With 3 bases clipped from V and 0 bases from J, the junction kept 0 bases outside the gene matches. The CDR3 protein is CAWRAGANTGELFF. For the CDR3, the DNA is TGTGCCTGGAGAGCGGGGGCGAACACCGGGGAGCTGTTTTTT.

V is TRBV5-1 and J is TRBJ2-7; tentatively, D is TRBD2 (6 bases). This CDR3 is built from 14 residues. The V and J ends lost 7 bases and 5 bases respectively, with 19 bases between them. The germline V gene encodes CDR1 SGHRS and CDR2 YFSETQ. CDR3 DNA sequence: TGCGCCAGCTCGAGGGGCTCCCGGGAGAACGAGCAGTACTTC. Translated: CASSRGSRENEQYF.

This chain joins TRBV18 and TRBJ1-5; no firm D call. V was trimmed by 4 bases and J by 3 bases, leaving 10 bases between them. CDR3 length: 14 amino acids. CDR1 is KGHSH, CDR2 LQKENI, per germline. In DNA form, the CDR3 reads TGTGCCAGCTCACAGGAGGTTTTCAATCAGCCCCAGCATTTT. This codes for CASSQEVFNQPQHF.

This clone turned up a few times. V and J are TRBV4-2 and TRBJ1-6; weak D call: TRBD1 (6 bases). Germline CDR1 is LGHNA and CDR2 is YNFKEQ. Between the trimmed V and J ends, which lost 0 bases and 8 bases, there was a span of 8 bases. This CDR3 comprises 14 residues. The CDR3, as DNA: TGTGCCAGCAGCCAAGAACAGGGTCATTCACCCCTCCACTTT. This codes for CASSQEQGHSPLHF.

CDR3 DNA sequence: TGTGCCAGCACCCAAAGCAGGGGTGAAAAACTGTTTTTT. This sequence encodes CASTQSRGEKLFF. The chain joins TRBV7-2 to TRBJ1-4, with a tentative D call TRBD1 (6 bases). Germline V gives CDR1 SGHTA, CDR2 FQGNSA. CDR3 size: 13 residues. The ends were cut back, 7 bases at V and 7 bases at J, with 13 bases in the middle. Full variable domain (remainder filled in from reference TRBV7-2 and TRBJ1-4): GAGVSQSPSNKVTEKGKDVELRCDPISGHTALYWYRQSLGQGLEFLIYFQGNSAPDKSGLPSDRFSAERTGGSVSTLTIQRTQQEDSAVYLCASTQSRGEKLFFGSGTQLSVL.

V is TRBV27 and J is TRBJ2-7, with a possible D match to TRBD2 (6 bases). Looked up from germline, CDR1 is MNHEY and CDR2 is SMNVEV (reference sequence). V lost 6 bases to trimming and J lost 5 bases, with 11 bases between them. The CDR3 is made up of 12 amino acids. CDR3 region: CASRGLRHEQYF. CDR3 bases: TGTGCCAGCAGGGGACTGAGGCACGAGCAGTACTTC.

CDR3 amino acids: CASSLARLRDGTGELFF. In DNA form, the CDR3 reads TGTGCCAGCAGCTTAGCTCGGTTGCGGGACGGGACCGGGGAGCTGTTTTTT. J is TRBJ2-2 and V is TRBV7-9; D is perhaps TRBD2 (6 bases). CDR1 is SEHNR and CDR2 is FQNEAQ in the germline V gene (reference sequence). The ends were cut back, 0 bases at V and 5 bases at J, with 16 bases in the middle. CDR3 length: 17 amino acids. Looking up the rest from reference TRBV7-9 and TRBJ2-2 gives the full variable domain: DTGVSQNPRHKITKRGQNVTFRCDPISEHNRLYWYRQTLGQGPEFLTYFQNEAQLEKSRLLSDRFSAERPKGSFSTLEIQRTEQGDSAMYLCASSLARLRDGTGELFFGEGSRLTVL.

The V and J genes are TRBV3-1 (or the pseudogene TRBV3-2) and TRBJ2-2; D gene uncertain. CDR3 size: 14 residues. V was cut by 0 bases and J by 5 bases, with 7 bases left in between. In germline, CDR1 is LGHDT, CDR2 YNNKEL (reference sequence). The CDR3 loop is CASSQDTRTGELFF. CDR3 nucleotides: TGTGCCAGCAGCCAAGATACGAGGACCGGGGAGCTGTTTTTT.

This chain connects TRBV10-3 to TRBJ2-2, with 7 bases aligning to TRBD1. The CDR3 has 13 residues. CDR1 ENHRY and CDR2 SYGVKD come from the germline V gene. J gave up 3 bases and V 6 bases, and 1 base lay outside the gene matches. The CDR3 DNA follows: TGTGCCATCAGGGGGACAGACACCGGGGAGCTGTTTTTT. Protein product: CAIRGTDTGELFF.

The chain joins TRBV4-2 to TRBJ2-7; 7 bases map to TRBD2. The V segment lost 3 bases and the J segment 0 bases; nucleotides outside the gene matches: 2. CDR1 and CDR2 (germline): LGHNA, YNFKEQ. The CDR3 totals 14 residues. CDR3 bases: TGTGCCAGCAGCCAGCGGACTAGCTCCTACGAGCAGTACTTC. This translates into CASSQRTSSYEQYF.

The chain links TRBV19 to TRBJ1-2; no reliable D call. Trimming removed 5 bases from V and 4 bases from J, with 14 bases in between. The germline V gene encodes CDR1 LNHDA and CDR2 SQIVND (reference sequence). This CDR3 has 14 amino acids. The CDR3 is CASSRRQTGYGYTF. CDR3 sequence (DNA): TGTGCCAGTAGTCGGCGTCAGACGGGCTATGGCTACACCTTC.

This clone occurred once. The rearrangement joins TRBV19 to TRBJ1-2; unclear D gene. Germline values: CDR1 LNHDA, CDR2 SQIVND (reference sequence). Trimming shortened V by 5 bases and J by 6 bases, and 13 bases separated the two germline ends. The CDR3 runs 13 residues. This CDR3 reads CASSPTEIHGYTF. The CDR3 DNA follows: TGTGCCAGTAGTCCAACAGAAATCCATGGCTACACCTTC.

V usage is TRBV5-6 and J usage is TRBJ2-3, with 8 bases matching TRBD2. The CDR3 spans 17 residues. Germline loops: CDR1 SGHDT, CDR2 YYEEEE. J lost 1 base, V lost 0 bases, and 7 bases had no gene match. CDR3 loop: CASSLVGSGGRTDTQYF. CDR3 coding DNA: TGTGCCAGCAGCTTGGTAGGCAGCGGGGGCCGCACAGATACGCAGTATTTT.

The J gene is TRBJ1-5, the V gene TRBV19; TRBD1 agrees at 8 bases. The CDR3 is made up of 16 amino acids. Germline CDR1 reads LNHDA; CDR2 reads SQIVND (reference sequence). The V and J ends lost 5 bases and 7 bases, in that order; junction bases with no gene match: 13. The CDR3 DNA reads TGTGCCAGTAGTGCCCGGACAGGGTGGGATGAGCAGCCCCAGCATTTT. This codes for CASSARTGWDEQPQHF.

V usage is TRBV15 and J usage is TRBJ1-5; 9 positions match TRBD1. CDR3 length: 18 residues. With V trimmed by 1 base and J by 4 bases, 11 bases remained unmatched. In germline, CDR1 is LNHNV, CDR2 YYDKDF (reference sequence). The DNA for the CDR3 is TGTGCCACCAGCAGAGTAGGATCCTGGACAGGGGATAATCAGCCCCAGCATTTT. Encoded protein: CATSRVGSWTGDNQPQHF. The full variable domain, in which reference TRBV15 and TRBJ1-5 provide the parts outside the CDR3, is DAMVIQNPRYQVTQFGKPVTLSCSQTLNHNVMYWYQQKSSQAPKLLFHYYDKDFNNEADTPDNFQSRRPNTSFCFLDIRSPGLGDTAMYLCATSRVGSWTGDNQPQHFGDGTRLSIL.

The chain couples TRBV19 to TRBJ2-1; 8 nucleotides agree with TRBD2. The germline V gene has CDR1 LNHDA and CDR2 SQIVND (reference sequence). J gave up 0 bases and V 6 bases, and 1 base lay outside the gene matches. This CDR3 contains 14 residues. The CDR3 region is CASRSGSSYNEQFF. The CDR3 DNA reads TGTGCCAGTAGGAGCGGGAGCTCCTACAATGAGCAGTTCTTC.

The DNA of the CDR3 is TGTGCCAGTAGTGCCGACAGGGCTAACTACAATGAGCAGTTCTTC. Its protein product is CASSADRANYNEQFF. The rearrangement uses TRBV19 and TRBJ2-1; 7 nucleotides agree with TRBD1. The ends lost 5 bases at V and 3 bases at J; junction bases unmatched: 7. The CDR3 totals 15 residues. Germline V gene sequence: CDR1 LNHDA, CDR2 SQIVND (reference sequence).

This chain connects TRBV6-4 to TRBJ2-6; D may be TRBD2 (5 bases). Germline CDR1 MRHNA, CDR2 SNTAGT. The CDR3 contains 17 residues. Trimming stripped 2 bases from V and 0 bases from J, with 11 bases between. The CDR3 region is CASSDRDGPSGANVLTF. In DNA form, the CDR3 reads TGTGCCAGCAGTGACCGGGATGGACCCTCTGGGGCCAACGTCCTGACTTTC.

The count of this clone is one. The V and J genes are TRBV7-9 and TRBJ2-5; D unclear. The CDR3 has 14 amino acids. Trimming shortened V by 2 bases and J by 1 base, and 8 bases separated the two germline ends. In germline, CDR1 is SEHNR, CDR2 FQNEAQ (reference sequence). CDR3 in DNA: TGTGCCAGCAGCTTATTTCAGTCCCAAGAGACCCAGTACTTC. This translates into CASSLFQSQETQYF.